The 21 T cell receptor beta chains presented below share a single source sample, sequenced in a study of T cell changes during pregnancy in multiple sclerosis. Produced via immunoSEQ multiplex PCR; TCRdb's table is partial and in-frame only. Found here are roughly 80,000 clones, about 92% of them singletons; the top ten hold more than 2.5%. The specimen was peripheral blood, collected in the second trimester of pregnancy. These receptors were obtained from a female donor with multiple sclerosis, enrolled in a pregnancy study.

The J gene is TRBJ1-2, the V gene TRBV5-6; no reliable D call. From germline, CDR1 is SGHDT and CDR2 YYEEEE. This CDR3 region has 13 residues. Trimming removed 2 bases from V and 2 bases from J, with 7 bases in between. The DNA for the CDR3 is TGTGCCAGCAGCTTTGAGGGCAACTATGGCTACACCTTC. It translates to CASSFEGNYGYTF.

The CDR3, as DNA: TGTGCCAGGAGTAAGGAGCAGGGGGTAGCCGGGGAGCTGTTTTTT. It encodes CARSKEQGVAGELFF. The rearrangement joins TRBV2 to TRBJ2-2; 7 bases agree with TRBD1. The germline V gene encodes CDR1 SNHLY and CDR2 FYNNEI. The ends lost 9 bases at V and 6 bases at J; junction bases unmatched: 13. The length of the CDR3 is 15 residues.

The CDR3 is CASSFQTTGELFF. For the CDR3, the DNA is TGTGCCAGCAGTTTTCAGACTACCGGGGAGCTGTTTTTT. The chain is built from TRBV6-5 and TRBJ2-2; D uncertain. The CDR3 covers 13 residues. V gave up 4 bases and J gave up 5 bases, with 8 bases separating them. Germline loops: CDR1 MNHEY, CDR2 SVGAGI.

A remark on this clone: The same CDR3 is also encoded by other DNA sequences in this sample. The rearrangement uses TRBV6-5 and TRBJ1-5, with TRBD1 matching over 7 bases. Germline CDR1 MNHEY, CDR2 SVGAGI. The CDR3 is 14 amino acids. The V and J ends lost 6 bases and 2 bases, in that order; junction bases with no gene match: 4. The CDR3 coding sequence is TGTGCCAGCAGAAGGACAGGCCGCAATCAGCCCCAGCATTTT. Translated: CASRRTGRNQPQHF.

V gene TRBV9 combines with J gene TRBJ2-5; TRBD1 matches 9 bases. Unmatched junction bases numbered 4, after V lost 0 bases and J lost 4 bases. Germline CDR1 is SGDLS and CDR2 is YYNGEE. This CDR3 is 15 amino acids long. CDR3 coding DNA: TGTGCCAGCAGCGTAGATTGGGGACAGGGAGAGACCCAGTACTTC. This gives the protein CASSVDWGQGETQYF.

The CDR3 is CASSGQGAGDEQYF. The CDR3 region has the DNA TGTGCCAGCAGCGGACAGGGGGCGGGCGACGAGCAGTACTTC. The chain combines TRBV9 with TRBJ2-7; TRBD1 matches 10 bases. The V and J ends lost 3 bases and 5 bases, in that order; junction bases with no gene match: 5. There are 14 residues in the CDR3. Germline-derived CDR1 and CDR2 are SGDLS and YYNGEE. The whole variable domain, filled in from reference TRBV9 and TRBJ2-7, reads DSGVTQTPKHLITATGQRVTLRCSPRSGDLSVYWYQQSLDQGLQFLIQYYNGEERAKGNILERFSAQQFPDLHSELNLSSLELGDSALYFCASSGQGAGDEQYFGPGTRLTVT.

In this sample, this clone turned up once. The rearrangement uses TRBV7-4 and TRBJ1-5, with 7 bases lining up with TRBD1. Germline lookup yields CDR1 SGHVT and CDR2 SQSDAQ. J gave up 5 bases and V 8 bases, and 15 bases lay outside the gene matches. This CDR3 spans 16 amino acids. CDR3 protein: CASVLKMWQGDQPQHF. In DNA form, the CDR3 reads TGTGCCAGCGTATTAAAGATGTGGCAGGGGGATCAGCCCCAGCATTTT.

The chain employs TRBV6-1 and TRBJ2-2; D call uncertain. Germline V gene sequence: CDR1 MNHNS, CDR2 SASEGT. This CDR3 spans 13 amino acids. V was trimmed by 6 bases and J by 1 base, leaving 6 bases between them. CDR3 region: CASRSGNTGELFF. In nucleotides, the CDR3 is TGTGCCAGCAGGTCAGGGAACACCGGGGAGCTGTTTTTT.

Here the CDR3 DNA reads TGTGCCTCGACTAGCCTTATTAATGAGCAGTTCTTC. This translates into CASTSLINEQFF. The V gene is TRBV19, the J gene TRBJ2-1, with 7 positions matching TRBD2. The germline V gene encodes CDR1 LNHDA and CDR2 SQIVND (reference sequence). CDR3 length: 12 residues. After removal of 11 bases from V and 7 bases from J, the junction contained 8 bases not matched to a gene.

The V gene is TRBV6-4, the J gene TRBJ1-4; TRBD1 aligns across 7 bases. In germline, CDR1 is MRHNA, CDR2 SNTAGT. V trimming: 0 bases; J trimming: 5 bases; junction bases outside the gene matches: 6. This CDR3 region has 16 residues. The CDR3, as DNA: TGTGCCAGCAGTGACTCGAGGGGGCTGATCAATGAAAAACTGTTTTTT. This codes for CASSDSRGLINEKLFF.

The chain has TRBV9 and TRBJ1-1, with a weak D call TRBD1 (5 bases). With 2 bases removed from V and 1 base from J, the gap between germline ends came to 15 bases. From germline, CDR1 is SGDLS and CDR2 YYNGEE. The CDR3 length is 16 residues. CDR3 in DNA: TGTGCCAGCAGCGTGGACACCCGGACGGGGAACACTGAAGCTTTCTTT. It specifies CASSVDTRTGNTEAFF.

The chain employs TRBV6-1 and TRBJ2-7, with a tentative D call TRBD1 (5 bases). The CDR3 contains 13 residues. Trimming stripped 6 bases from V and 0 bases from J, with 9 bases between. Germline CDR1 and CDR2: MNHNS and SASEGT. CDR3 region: CASRETDSYEQYF. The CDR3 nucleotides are TGTGCCAGCAGAGAGACAGACTCCTACGAGCAGTACTTC.

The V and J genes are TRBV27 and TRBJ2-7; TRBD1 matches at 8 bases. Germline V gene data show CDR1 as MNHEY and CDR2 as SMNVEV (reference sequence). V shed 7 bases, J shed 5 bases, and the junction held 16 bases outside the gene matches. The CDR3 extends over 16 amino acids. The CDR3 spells CASTYWTWTGRHEQYF. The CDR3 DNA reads TGTGCCAGCACGTATTGGACCTGGACAGGGCGGCACGAGCAGTACTTC.

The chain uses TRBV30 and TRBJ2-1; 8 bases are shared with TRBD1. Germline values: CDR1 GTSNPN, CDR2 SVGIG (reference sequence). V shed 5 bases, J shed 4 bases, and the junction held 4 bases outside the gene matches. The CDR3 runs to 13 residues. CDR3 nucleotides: TGTGCCTGGGGCCGGACAGGGTACAATGAGCAGTTCTTC. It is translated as CAWGRTGYNEQFF.

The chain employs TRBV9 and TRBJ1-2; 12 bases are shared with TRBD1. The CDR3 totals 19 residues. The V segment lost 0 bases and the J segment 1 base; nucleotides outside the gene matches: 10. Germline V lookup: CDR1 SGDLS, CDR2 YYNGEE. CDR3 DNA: TGTGCCAGCAGCGTAGGGGGGGGGACAGGGGGCCTCGATAACTATGGCTACACCTTC. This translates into CASSVGGGTGGLDNYGYTF.

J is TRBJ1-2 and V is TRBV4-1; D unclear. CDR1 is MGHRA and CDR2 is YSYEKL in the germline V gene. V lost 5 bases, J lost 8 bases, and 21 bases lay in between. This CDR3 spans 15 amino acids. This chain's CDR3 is CASSRMGDEVQGYTF. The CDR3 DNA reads TGCGCCAGCAGCAGAATGGGAGATGAGGTGCAAGGCTACACCTTC.

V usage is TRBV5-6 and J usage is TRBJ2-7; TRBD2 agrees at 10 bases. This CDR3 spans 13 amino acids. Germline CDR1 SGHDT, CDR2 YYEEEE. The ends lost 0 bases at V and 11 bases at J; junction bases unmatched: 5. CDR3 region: CASSLGLAGLEYF. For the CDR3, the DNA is TGTGCCAGCAGCTTGGGACTAGCGGGCCTGGAGTACTTC.

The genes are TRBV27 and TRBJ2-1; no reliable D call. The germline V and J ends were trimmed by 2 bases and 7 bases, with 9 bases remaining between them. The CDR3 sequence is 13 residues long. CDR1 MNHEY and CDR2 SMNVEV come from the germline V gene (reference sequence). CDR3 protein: CASSLGLGNEQFF. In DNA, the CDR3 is TGTGCCAGCAGTTTAGGGCTTGGTAATGAGCAGTTCTTC.

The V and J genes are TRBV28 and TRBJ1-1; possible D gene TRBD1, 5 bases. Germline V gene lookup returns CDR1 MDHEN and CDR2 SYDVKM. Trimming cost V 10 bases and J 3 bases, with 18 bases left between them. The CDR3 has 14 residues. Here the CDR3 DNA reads TGTGCCACAGGGAGGGGAGAAGGAGACACTGAAGCTTTCTTT. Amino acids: CATGRGEGDTEAFF.

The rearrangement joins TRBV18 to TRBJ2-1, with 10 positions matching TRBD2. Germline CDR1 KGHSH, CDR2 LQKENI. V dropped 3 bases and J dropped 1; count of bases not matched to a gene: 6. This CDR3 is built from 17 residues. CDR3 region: CASSPTLAGGSYNEQFF. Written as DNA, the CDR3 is TGTGCCAGCTCACCGACCTTAGCGGGGGGATCCTACAATGAGCAGTTCTTC. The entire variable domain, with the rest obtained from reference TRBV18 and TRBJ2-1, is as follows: NAGVMQNPRHLVRRRGQEARLRCSPMKGHSHVYWYRQLPEEGLKFMVYLQKENIIDESGMPKERFSAEFPKEGPSILRIQQVVRGDSAAYFCASSPTLAGGSYNEQFFGPGTRLTVL.

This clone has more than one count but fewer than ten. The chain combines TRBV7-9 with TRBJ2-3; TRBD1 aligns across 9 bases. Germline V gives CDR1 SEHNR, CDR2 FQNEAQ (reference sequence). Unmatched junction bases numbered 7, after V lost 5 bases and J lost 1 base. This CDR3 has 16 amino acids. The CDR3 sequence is CASSERTGEGTDTQYF. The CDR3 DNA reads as TGTGCCAGCAGCGAAAGGACAGGGGAAGGCACAGATACGCAGTATTTT. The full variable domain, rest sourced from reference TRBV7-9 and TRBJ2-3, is DTGVSQNPRHKITKRGQNVTFRCDPISEHNRLYWYRQTLGQGPEFLTYFQNEAQLEKSRLLSDRFSAERPKGSFSTLEIQRTEQGDSAMYLCASSERTGEGTDTQYFGPGTRLTVL.